This entry is about one T cell receptor (beta chain). This entry comes from a study of technical replicates of blood from a handful of donors. Sequencing was performed with immunoSEQ multiplex PCR; in TCRdb, only in-frame clones are kept and a portion is missing. The repertoire holds 87,000 or so clones, with over 90% as singletons. The germline V gene encodes CDR1 MNHEY and CDR2 SMNVEV (reference sequence). The CDR3 is 13 residues long. With 6 bases removed from V and 8 bases from J, the gap between germline ends came to 16 bases. This TCR came from a human donor in good health. The sequenced material came from T cells isolated from PBMCs. V gene TRBV27 combines with J gene TRBJ1-2, with D perhaps TRBD1 (6 bases). CDR3 sequence reads: CASRTPGRGGYTF. DNA of the CDR3: TGTGCCAGCAGAACCCCCGGTAGGGGGGGCTACACCTTC.